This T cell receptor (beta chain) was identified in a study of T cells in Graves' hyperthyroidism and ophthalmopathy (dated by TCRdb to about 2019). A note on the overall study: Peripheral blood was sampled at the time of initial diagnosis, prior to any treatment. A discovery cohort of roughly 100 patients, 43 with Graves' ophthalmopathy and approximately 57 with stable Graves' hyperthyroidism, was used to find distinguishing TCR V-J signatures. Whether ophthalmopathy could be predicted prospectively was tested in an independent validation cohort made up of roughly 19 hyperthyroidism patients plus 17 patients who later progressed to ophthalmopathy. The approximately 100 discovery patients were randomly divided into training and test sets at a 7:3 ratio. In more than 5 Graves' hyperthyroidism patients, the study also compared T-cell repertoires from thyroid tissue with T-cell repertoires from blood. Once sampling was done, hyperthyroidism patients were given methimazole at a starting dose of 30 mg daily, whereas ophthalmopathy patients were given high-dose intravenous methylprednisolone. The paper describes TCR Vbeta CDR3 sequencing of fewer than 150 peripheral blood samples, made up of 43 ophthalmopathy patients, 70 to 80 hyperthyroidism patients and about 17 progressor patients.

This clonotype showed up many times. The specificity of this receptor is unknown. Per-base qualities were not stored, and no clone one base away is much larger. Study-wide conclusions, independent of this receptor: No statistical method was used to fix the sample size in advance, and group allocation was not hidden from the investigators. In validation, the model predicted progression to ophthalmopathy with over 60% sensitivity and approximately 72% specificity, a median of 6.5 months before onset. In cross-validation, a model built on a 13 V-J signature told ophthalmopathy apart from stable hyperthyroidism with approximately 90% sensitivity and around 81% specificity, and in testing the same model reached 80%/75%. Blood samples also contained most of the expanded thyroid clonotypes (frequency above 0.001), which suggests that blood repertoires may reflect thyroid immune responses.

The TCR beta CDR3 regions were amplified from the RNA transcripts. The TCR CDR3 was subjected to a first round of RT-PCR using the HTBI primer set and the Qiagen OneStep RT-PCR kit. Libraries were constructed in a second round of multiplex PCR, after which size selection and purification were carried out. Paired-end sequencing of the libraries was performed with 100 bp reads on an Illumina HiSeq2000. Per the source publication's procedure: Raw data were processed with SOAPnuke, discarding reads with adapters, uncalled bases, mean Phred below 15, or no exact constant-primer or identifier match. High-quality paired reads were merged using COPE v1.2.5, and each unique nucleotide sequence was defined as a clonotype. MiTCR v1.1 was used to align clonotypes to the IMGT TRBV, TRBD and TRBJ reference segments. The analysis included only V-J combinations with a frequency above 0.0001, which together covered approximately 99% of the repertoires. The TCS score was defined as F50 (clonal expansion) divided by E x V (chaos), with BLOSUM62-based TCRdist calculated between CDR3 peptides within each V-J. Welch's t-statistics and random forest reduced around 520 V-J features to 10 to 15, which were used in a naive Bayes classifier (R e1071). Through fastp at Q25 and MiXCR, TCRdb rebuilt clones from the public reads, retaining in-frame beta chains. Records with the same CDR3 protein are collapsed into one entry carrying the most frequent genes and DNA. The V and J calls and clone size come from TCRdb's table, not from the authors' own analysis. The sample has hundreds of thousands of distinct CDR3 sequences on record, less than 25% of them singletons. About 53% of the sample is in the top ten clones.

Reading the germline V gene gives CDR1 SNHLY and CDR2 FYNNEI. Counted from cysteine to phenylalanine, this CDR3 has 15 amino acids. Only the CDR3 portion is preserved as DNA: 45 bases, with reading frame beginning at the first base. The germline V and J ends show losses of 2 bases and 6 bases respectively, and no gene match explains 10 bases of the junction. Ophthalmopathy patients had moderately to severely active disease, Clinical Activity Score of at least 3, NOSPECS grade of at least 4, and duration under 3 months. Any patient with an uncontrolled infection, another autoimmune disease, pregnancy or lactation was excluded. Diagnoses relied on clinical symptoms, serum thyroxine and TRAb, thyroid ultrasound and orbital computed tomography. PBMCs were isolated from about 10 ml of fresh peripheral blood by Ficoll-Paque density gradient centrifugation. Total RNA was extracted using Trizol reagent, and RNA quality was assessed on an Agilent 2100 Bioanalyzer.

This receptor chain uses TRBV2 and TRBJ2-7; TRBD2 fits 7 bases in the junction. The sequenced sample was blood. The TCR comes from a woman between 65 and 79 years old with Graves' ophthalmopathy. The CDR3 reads CASSELLLAIAEQYF. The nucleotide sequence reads TGTGCCAGCAGTGAATTATTACTAGCGATTGCCGAGCAGTACTTC.